Following are 12 T cell receptor beta chains from one sample sequenced in a study of monozygotic twins with inflammatory bowel disease. TCRdb reprocessed the 5' RACE reads and stores each CDR3 protein as one record, lacking DNA. The sample is made up of just over 300,000 distinct CDR3 sequences, and the top ten hold roughly 5.2% of it. The material sequenced was blood. The receptors here all came from a human donor with ulcerative colitis or Crohn's disease, or a healthy co-twin of an affected twin (not recorded which).

CDR3 amino acids: CASSGGGNTQYF. This chain links TRBV4-3 with TRBJ2-3; TCRdb proposes TRBD1, but this gene call is untestable without DNA. CDR1 LGHNA and CDR2 YSLEER come from the germline V gene. The CDR3 consists of 12 residues.

The V call is TRBV2, the J call TRBJ1-1; the D call of TRBD1 rests on TCRdb alone, since no DNA is present to check it. Germline lookup yields CDR1 SNHLY and CDR2 FYNNEI. CDR3 length equals 14 residues. The CDR3 protein is CASSVAVSGVGAFF.

The chain joins TRBV24-1 to TRBJ2-3; TCRdb designates TRBD1, a call that cannot be tested without DNA. The length of the CDR3 is 14 residues. Germline CDR1 is KGHDR and CDR2 is SFDVKD. CDR3 residues: CATSVGQDTDTQYF.

The chain has TRBV5-1 and TRBJ2-5; TCRdb indicates TRBD2, and absent DNA this call remains unverified. Germline-derived CDR1 and CDR2 are SGHRS and YFSETQ. The CDR3 is 17 amino acids. CDR3 sequence: CASSLRATSGGQETQYF. The whole variable domain, filled in from reference TRBV5-1 and TRBJ2-5, reads KAGVTQTPRYLIKTRGQQVTLSCSPISGHRSVSWYQQTPGQGLQFLFEYFSETQRNKGNFPGRFSGRQFSNSRSEMNVSTLELGDSALYLCASSLRATSGGQETQYFGPGTRLLVL.

The chain uses TRBV20-1 and TRBJ2-4; TCRdb returns TRBD1, unconfirmable since there is no DNA. Germline V CDR1 and CDR2: DFQATT, SNEGSKA (reference sequence). The CDR3 covers 17 residues. The CDR3 protein is CSASVTGGRISQNIQYF.

The chain links TRBV18 to TRBJ2-5; the D gene TCRdb calls, TRBD1, cannot be checked with no DNA. CDR1 is KGHSH, CDR2 LQKENI, per germline. The CDR3 runs 13 residues. The CDR3 here is CASSPRQLETQYF.

The chain combines TRBV9 with TRBJ2-1; with no DNA, the TCRdb D assignment of TRBD1 cannot be verified. Germline lookup yields CDR1 SGDLS and CDR2 YYNGEE. The CDR3 has 13 amino acids. The CDR3 reads CASSVDRAYEQFF.

This clonotype is identified as medium-sized from frequency. This chain uses TRBV4-3 with TRBJ2-5; there is no DNA to check the TCRdb D call of TRBD1. The CDR3 has 15 residues. Per the germline V gene, CDR1 is LGHNA and CDR2 is YSLEER. The chain's CDR3 is CASSAGTAVQETQYF.

The genes are TRBV6-2 or TRBV6-3 and TRBJ2-7; no DNA is available, so the TRBD1 call from TCRdb remains unchecked. There are 14 residues in the CDR3. The V gene's germline CDR1 is MNHEY and CDR2 SVGEGT. The CDR3 loop reads CASNRTGGPYEQYF.

The chain recombines TRBV28 with TRBJ1-2; TCRdb's D call of TRBD1 is untestable without DNA. Germline V gives CDR1 MDHEN, CDR2 SYDVKM. The CDR3 has 15 residues. CDR3 residues: CASTGQGALDYGYTF.

The chain uses TRBV7-2 and TRBJ1-4; TCRdb picks TRBD1, but there is no DNA to check that call. The CDR3 is made up of 15 amino acids. CDR1 is SGHTA and CDR2 is FQGNSA in the germline V gene. The CDR3 sequence is CASSLGTGANEKLFF.

V usage is TRBV30 and J usage is TRBJ1-5. This CDR3 comprises 13 residues. CDR1 and CDR2 (germline): GTSNPN, SVGIG (reference sequence). Here the CDR3 reads CARSDGLNQPQHF.